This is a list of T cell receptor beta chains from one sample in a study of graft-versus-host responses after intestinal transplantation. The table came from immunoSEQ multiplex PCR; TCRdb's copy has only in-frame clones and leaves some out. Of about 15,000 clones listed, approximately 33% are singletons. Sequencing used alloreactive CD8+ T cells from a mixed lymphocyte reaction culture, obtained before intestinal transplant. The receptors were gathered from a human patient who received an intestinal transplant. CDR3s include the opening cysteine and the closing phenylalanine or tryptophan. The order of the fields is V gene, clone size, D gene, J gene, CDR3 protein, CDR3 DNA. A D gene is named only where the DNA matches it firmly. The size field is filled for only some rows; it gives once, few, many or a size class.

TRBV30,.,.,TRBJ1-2,CAWGPGGGYTF,TGTGCCTGGGGGCCGGGGGGTGGCTACACCTTC
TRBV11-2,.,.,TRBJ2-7,CASSLPGSSYEQYF,TGTGCCAGCAGCTTACCGGGGTCCTCCTACGAGCAGTACTTC
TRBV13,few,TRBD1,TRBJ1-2,CASSFWTGSDGYTF,TGTGCCAGCAGCTTTTGGACAGGGTCGGATGGCTACACCTTC
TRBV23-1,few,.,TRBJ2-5,CASSQSGVQGREETQYF,TGCGCCAGCAGTCAATCAGGGGTTCAGGGGAGGGAAGAGACCCAGTACTTC
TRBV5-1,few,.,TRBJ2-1,CASSSGNEQFF,TGCGCCAGCAGTTCGGGAAATGAGCAGTTCTTC
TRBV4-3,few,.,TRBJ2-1,CASSQASGAGNEQFF,TGCGCCAGCAGCCAAGCATCAGGGGCCGGCAATGAGCAGTTCTTC
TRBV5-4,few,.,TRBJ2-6,CASSPGTVISGANVLTF,TGTGCCAGCAGCCCCGGGACTGTCATCTCTGGGGCCAACGTCCTGACTTTC
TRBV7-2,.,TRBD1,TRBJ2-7,CASSLRQGRDYEQYF,TGTGCCAGCAGCCTCAGACAGGGGAGAGACTACGAGCAGTACTTC
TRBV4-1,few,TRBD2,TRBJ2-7,CASSHPGLLSYEQYF,TGCGCCAGCAGCCACCCGGGACTACTCTCCTACGAGCAGTACTTC
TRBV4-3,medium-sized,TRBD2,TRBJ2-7,CASSQSGTSAYEQYF,TGCGCCAGCAGCCAATCCGGGACTAGCGCCTACGAGCAGTACTTC
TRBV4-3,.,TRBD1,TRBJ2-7,CASSQGTGNEQYF,TGCGCCAGCAGCCAAGGGACAGGCAACGAGCAGTACTTC
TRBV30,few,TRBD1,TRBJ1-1,CAWSPGQGATEAFF,TGTGCCTGGAGTCCCGGACAGGGGGCCACTGAAGCTTTCTTT
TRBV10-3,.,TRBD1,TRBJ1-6,CAIREGQGIGSPLHF,TGTGCCATCAGGGAGGGACAGGGGATTGGGTCACCCCTCCACTTT
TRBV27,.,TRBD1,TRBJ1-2,CASNSGTGGAFGYTF,TGTGCCAGTAACTCCGGGACAGGGGGCGCCTTTGGCTACACCTTC
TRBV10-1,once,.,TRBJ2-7,CASGGQYSYEQYF,TGCGCCAGCGGCGGACAGTACTCCTACGAGCAGTACTTC
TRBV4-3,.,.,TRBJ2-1,CASSQVSGDNEQFF,TGCGCCAGCAGCCAAGTGTCGGGGGACAATGAGCAGTTCTTC
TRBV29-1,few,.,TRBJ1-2,CSVEAREADGYTF,TGCAGCGTTGAAGCTAGGGAGGCTGATGGCTACACCTTC
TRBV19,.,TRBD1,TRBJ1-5,CASSVDRDNQPQHF,TGTGCCAGTAGCGTCGACAGGGACAATCAGCCCCAGCATTTT
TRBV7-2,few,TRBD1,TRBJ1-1,CASRGQGRTEAFF,TGTGCCAGCAGGGGACAGGGAAGAACTGAAGCTTTCTTT
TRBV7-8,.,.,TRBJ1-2,CASSFNNLKTGVIYGYTF,TGTGCCAGCAGCTTTAATAACCTCAAAACGGGGGTTATCTATGGCTACACCTTC
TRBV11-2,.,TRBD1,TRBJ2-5,CASSFKTGWGETQYF,TGTGCCAGCAGCTTTAAGACAGGGTGGGGGGAGACCCAGTACTTC
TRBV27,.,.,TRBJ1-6,CASSSRFPLSYNSPLHF,TGTGCCAGCAGTTCCCGGTTTCCCCTCTCCTATAATTCACCCCTCCACTTT
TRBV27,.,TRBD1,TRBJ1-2,CASSPMMTGSNYGYTF,TGTGCCAGCAGTCCAATGATGACAGGGTCTAACTATGGCTACACCTTC
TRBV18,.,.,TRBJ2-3,CASSPAGVRVRADTQYF,TGTGCCAGCTCACCAGCTGGGGTGCGGGTTCGGGCAGATACGCAGTATTTT
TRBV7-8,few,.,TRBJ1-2,CASSSSNYGYTF,TGTGCCAGCAGCTCATCTAACTATGGCTACACCTTC
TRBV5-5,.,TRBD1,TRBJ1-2,CASSLRDSFYSNYGYTF,TGTGCCAGCAGCTTACGGGACAGTTTCTATTCTAACTATGGCTACACCTTC
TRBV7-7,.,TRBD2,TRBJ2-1,CASSKTSDYNEQFF,TGTGCCAGCAGTAAGACTAGCGACTACAATGAGCAGTTCTTC
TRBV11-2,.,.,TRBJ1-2,CASSLYRDGYTF,TGTGCCAGCAGCTTATACAGGGATGGCTACACCTTC
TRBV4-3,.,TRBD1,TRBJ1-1,CASSPPLGQGEAFF,TGCGCCAGCAGCCCCCCCCTGGGACAGGGTGAAGCTTTCTTT
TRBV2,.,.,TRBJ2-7,CASRPRTPLNYEQYF,TGTGCCAGCAGACCCAGGACACCCCTTAACTACGAGCAGTACTTC
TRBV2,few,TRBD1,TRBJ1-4,CASSTGQINEKLFF,TGTGCCAGCTCCACGGGACAGATTAATGAAAAACTGTTTTTT
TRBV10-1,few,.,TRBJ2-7,CASSEGPGQPSYEQYF,TGCGCCAGCAGTGAGGGTCCCGGACAACCTTCCTACGAGCAGTACTTC
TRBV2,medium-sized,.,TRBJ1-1,CASSEVGLNTEAFF,TGTGCCAGCAGTGAAGTCGGTTTGAACACTGAAGCTTTCTTT
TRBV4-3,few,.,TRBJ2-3,CASSQEDGGPIDTQYF,TGCGCCAGCAGCCAAGAGGACGGGGGGCCCATAGATACGCAGTATTTT
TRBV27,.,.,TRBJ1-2,CASSLQGSYGYTF,TGTGCCAGCAGTTTGCAGGGGAGCTATGGCTACACCTTC
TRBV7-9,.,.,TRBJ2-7,CASSITGQTYEQYF,TGTGCCAGCAGCATTACAGGGCAGACCTACGAGCAGTACTTC
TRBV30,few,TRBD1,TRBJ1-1,CAWMTGTGTEAFF,TGTGCCTGGATGACGGGGACAGGCACTGAAGCTTTCTTT
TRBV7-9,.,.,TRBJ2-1,CASSPSLGGEQFF,TGTGCCAGCAGCCCCTCCCTCGGGGGTGAGCAGTTCTTC
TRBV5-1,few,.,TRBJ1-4,CASSGGPANEKLFF,TGCGCCAGCAGCGGCGGGCCGGCGAATGAAAAACTGTTTTTT
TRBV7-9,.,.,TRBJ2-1,CASSLLDRYNEQFF,TGTGCCAGCAGCTTACTGGACAGATACAATGAGCAGTTCTTC
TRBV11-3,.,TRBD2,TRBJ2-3,CASSPPWTSGGTDTQYF,TGTGCCAGCAGCCCACCCTGGACTAGCGGGGGTACAGATACGCAGTATTTT
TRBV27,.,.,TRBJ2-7,CASIGQSYEQYF,TGTGCCAGCATTGGACAGTCCTACGAGCAGTACTTC
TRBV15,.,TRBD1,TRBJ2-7,CATSTNRGLTHEQYF,TGTGCCACCAGCACTAACAGGGGGCTAACCCACGAGCAGTACTTC
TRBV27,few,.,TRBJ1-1,CASSLSGQEEAFF,TGTGCCAGCAGTTTATCGGGTCAGGAAGAAGCTTTCTTT
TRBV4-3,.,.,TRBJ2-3,CASSQEGLLDAQYF,TGCGCCAGCAGCCAAGAGGGACTGCTAGATGCGCAGTATTTT
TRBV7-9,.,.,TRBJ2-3,CASSFGGGTDTQYF,TGTGCCAGCAGCTTCGGGGGAGGCACAGATACGCAGTATTTT
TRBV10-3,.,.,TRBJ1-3,CAISESIAGAGNTIYF,TGTGCCATCAGTGAGTCGATCGCGGGGGCTGGAAACACCATATATTTT
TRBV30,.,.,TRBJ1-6,CAWAENSPLHF,TGTGCCTGGGCAGAAAATTCACCCCTCCACTTT
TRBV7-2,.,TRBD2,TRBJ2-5,CASSLGLAGVQETQYF,TGTGCCAGCAGCTTAGGTTTAGCGGGGGTACAGGAGACCCAGTACTTC
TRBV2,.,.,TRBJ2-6,CASSVADSSGANVLTF,TGTGCCAGCAGTGTGGCTGACTCCTCTGGGGCCAACGTCCTGACTTTC